A selection of T cell receptor beta chains follows, all from one sample in a study of Ad26.COV2.S vaccination and SARS-CoV-2 variants. Method: immunoSEQ multiplex PCR; TCRdb's copy keeps in-frame clones and lacks some. The table has 40,000 to 55,000 clones, about 80% seen once. Sequences were derived from peripheral blood, sampled after recovery from COVID-19. All receptors derive from a human donor who had recovered from COVID-19. Both conserved end residues are part of each CDR3. Each record gives: J gene, V gene, D gene, clone size, CDR3 DNA, CDR3 protein. D genes are given only for firm matches. Expanded clones are given a class, and other clones once, few, many or no size at all.

TRBJ1-1,TRBV18,NA,NA,TGTGCCAGCTCAGTACTCCGGGACAAAAACACTGAAGCTTTCTTT,CASSVLRDKNTEAFF
TRBJ1-2,TRBV7-3,TRBD1,NA,TGTGCCAGCAGCCCCTCCGGGACAGGCCTCTACACCTTC,CASSPSGTGLYTF
TRBJ1-2,TRBV2,NA,few,TGTGCCAGCAGTCCCCGCCCCGGGGATAGTGGCTACACCTTC,CASSPRPGDSGYTF
TRBJ2-2,TRBV7-3,TRBD1,NA,TGTGCCAGCAGCCCCGGACAGGCCGTCCCCGGCGCCGGGGAGCTGTTTTTT,CASSPGQAVPGAGELFF
TRBJ1-1,TRBV5-1,NA,NA,TGCGCCAGCAGCTTGGAGCTCAGGACGAACACTGAAGCTTTCTTT,CASSLELRTNTEAFF
TRBJ1-5,TRBV12-3/TRBV12-4,NA,NA,TGTGCCAGCACCCAGTGGGCAGGACAGCCCCAGCATTTT,CASTQWAGQPQHF
TRBJ2-3,TRBV5-4,NA,NA,TGTGCCAGCAGCTTGGCAGGGCGCACAGATACGCAGTATTTT,CASSLAGRTDTQYF
TRBJ1-1,TRBV5-1,NA,few,TGCGCCAGCAGCTTGGAAGGCAGCTGGGGGGGGGACACTGAAGCTTTCTTT,CASSLEGSWGGDTEAFF
TRBJ1-2,TRBV19,TRBD1,NA,TGTGCCAGTAGTCTGGGACAGGGGGTAAGGAACTATGGCTACACCTTC,CASSLGQGVRNYGYTF
TRBJ1-3,TRBV18,NA,NA,TGTGCCAGCTCACCACTTCAGGGGGGAAACACCATATATTTT,CASSPLQGGNTIYF
TRBJ2-7,TRBV18,NA,NA,TGTGCCAGCTCCCCCCTTGACAAAACGGTCGAGCAGTACTTC,CASSPLDKTVEQYF
TRBJ2-5,TRBV13,TRBD2,once,TGTGCCAGCAGCAACATAGCGGGGGAGACCCAGTACTTC,CASSNIAGETQYF
TRBJ1-6,TRBV12-3/TRBV12-4,NA,NA,TGTGCCAGCAGTCCACTAGATTCACCCCTCCACTTT,CASSPLDSPLHF
TRBJ1-1,TRBV29-1,NA,NA,TGCAGCGTTTTAACGGGTGGGGAAGCTTTCTTT,CSVLTGGEAFF
TRBJ1-6,TRBV7-8,TRBD1,NA,TGTGCCAGCACCCGACGGAGGGGGCCTAATTCACCCCTCCACTTT,CASTRRRGPNSPLHF
TRBJ1-2,TRBV4-1,NA,NA,TGCGCCAGCAGCCAGTTGGGGCAGGGGCGGGGGGGTGGCTACACCTTC,CASSQLGQGRGGGYTF
TRBJ2-5,TRBV5-1,NA,few,TGCGCCAGCAGCACGGACAGTTTTCAAGAGACCCAGTACTTC,CASSTDSFQETQYF
TRBJ2-1,TRBV7-6,NA,NA,TGTGCCAGCAGCTTCGGGGGTTACAGCTCCTACAATGAGCAGTTCTTC,CASSFGGYSSYNEQFF
TRBJ2-1,TRBV6-1,TRBD2,NA,TGTGCCAGCAGTGGTCGACTAGCGGGAACCTACAATGAGCAGTTCTTC,CASSGRLAGTYNEQFF
TRBJ2-3,TRBV7-9,NA,NA,TGTGCCAGCAGCGCTGACCCGGGGGATACGCAGTATTTT,CASSADPGDTQYF
TRBJ2-5,TRBV7-2,TRBD1,NA,TGTGCCAGCAGCTTGGACAGGAATCAAGAGACCCAGTACTTC,CASSLDRNQETQYF
TRBJ1-1,TRBV10-3,NA,NA,TGTGCCATCAGTGACGCAGAGAACACTGAAGCTTTCTTT,CAISDAENTEAFF
TRBJ2-2,TRBV30,TRBD1,NA,TGTGCCTGGAGTGACGGACAGGGGGCAACGGGGGAGCTGTTTTTT,CAWSDGQGATGELFF
TRBJ1-3,TRBV2,NA,NA,TGTGCCAGCAGTGGGAGGACGGATGGAAACACCATATATTTT,CASSGRTDGNTIYF
TRBJ2-2,TRBV12-3/TRBV12-4,NA,few,TGTGCCAGCAGTTTAGGAGGCGGGGAGCTGTTTTTT,CASSLGGGELFF
TRBJ2-1,TRBV30,NA,NA,TGTGCCTGGAGTAAGACAGCTCGTTCCTACAATGAGCAGTTCTTC,CAWSKTARSYNEQFF
TRBJ1-4,TRBV19,NA,NA,TGTGCCAGTAGTATGTTCACCCGGGGGATGGGTGAAAAACTGTTTTTT,CASSMFTRGMGEKLFF
TRBJ1-1,TRBV2,NA,NA,TGTGCCAGCAAGGCAAGCCTCAACACTGAAGCTTTCTTT,CASKASLNTEAFF
TRBJ2-5,TRBV30,TRBD1,NA,TGTGCCTGGTCGACAGGGGCCCTTCAAGAGACCCAGTACTTC,CAWSTGALQETQYF
TRBJ1-2,TRBV2,NA,many,TGTGCCAGCAGCCGATCGACAGTAAGCTATGGCTACACCTTC,CASSRSTVSYGYTF
TRBJ2-3,TRBV7-8,NA,NA,TGTGCCAGCCAAGTCCCGGGGCCGCCTCAAGGTACGCAGTATTTT,CASQVPGPPQGTQYF
TRBJ2-1,TRBV18,NA,NA,TGTGCCAGCTCACCCCGCCGGGTTCTAACAGGAGATGAGCAGTTCTTC,CASSPRRVLTGDEQFF
TRBJ2-3,TRBV5-1,NA,once,TGCGCCAGCAGCTTGGATTACGGGAGCAGCACAGATACGCAGTATTTT,CASSLDYGSSTDTQYF
TRBJ2-1,TRBV7-7,NA,NA,TGTGCCAGCAGCCATGAGGGGGGTGAGCAGTTCTTC,CASSHEGGEQFF
TRBJ2-5,TRBV7-9,TRBD1,NA,TGTGCCAGCAGCTTGGGACAGAGTTACCAAGAGACCCAGTACTTC,CASSLGQSYQETQYF
TRBJ1-2,TRBV12-5,TRBD1,NA,TGTGCTAGTGGACCTGATCCAGGGGGCGCGAGGTATGGCTACACCTTC,CASGPDPGGARYGYTF
TRBJ2-1,TRBV15,NA,NA,TGTGCCACCAGCAGAGATCAGGGCCAATGGGATGAGCAGTTCTTC,CATSRDQGQWDEQFF
TRBJ2-2,TRBV18,NA,NA,TGTGCCAGCTCACCCCGGGTCAGCGGATCCGGGGAGCTGTTTTTT,CASSPRVSGSGELFF